Following are 9 T cell receptor beta chains from one sample sequenced in a study of T cell repertoires in cytomegalovirus infection. From the reads, TCRdb called clonotypes with MiXCR, one entry per CDR3 protein. This table has about 740,000 distinct CDR3 sequences, roughly a third appearing once. Sequencing input: PBMCs. The receptors originated from a human donor in good health (CMV status not recorded). Some clones in this sample may be carry-over from other donors' samples.

This clonotype has only a few counts. The chain uses TRBV12-3 or TRBV12-4 and TRBJ2-5, with D possibly being TRBD2 (6 bases). The CDR3 totals 13 residues. V dropped 3 bases and J dropped 3 bases, with 8 bases sitting between them. The CDR3 region has the DNA TGTGCCAGCAGTTTCTCGGGGGAAGAGACCCAGTACTTC. Translating gives CASSFSGEETQYF.

The table lists this clonotype with a few counts. The chain has TRBV20-1 and TRBJ2-1, with 12 positions matching TRBD2. The CDR3 spans 13 residues. V gave up 3 bases and J gave up 6 bases; unmatched junction bases: 0. Per germline, CDR1 DFQATT and CDR2 SNEGSKA (reference sequence). CDR3 coding DNA: TGCAGTGCTAGGACTAGCGGGAGCAATGAGCAGTTCTTC. Amino acid sequence: CSARTSGSNEQFF.

The chain joins TRBV11-2 to TRBJ1-1, with TRBD1 as a possible D gene (5 bases). Per germline, CDR1 SGHAT and CDR2 FQNNGV. The V and J ends lost 5 bases and 4 bases respectively, with 17 bases between them. CDR3 size: 15 residues. The CDR3 bases are TGTGCCAGCAGCCCACCCCGGGGGAGGGTCACTGAAGCTTTCTTT. Translated: CASSPPRGRVTEAFF. The full variable domain, completed using reference TRBV11-2 and TRBJ1-1, is EAGVAQSPRYKIIEKRQSVAFWCNPISGHATLYWYQQILGQGPKLLIQFQNNGVVDDSQLPKDRFSAERLKGVDSTLKIQPAKLEDSAVYLCASSPPRGRVTEAFFGQGTRLTVV.

V usage is TRBV19 and J usage is TRBJ1-1; D may be TRBD1 (5 bases). V dropped 0 bases and J dropped 6 bases, with 8 bases sitting between them. Germline V gene data show CDR1 as LNHDA and CDR2 as SQIVND (reference sequence). This CDR3 region has 13 residues. The CDR3 DNA sequence: TGTGCCAGTAGTATAGATCCGACAGCTGAAGCTTTCTTT. It yields the protein CASSIDPTAEAFF. Full variable domain (missing parts from reference TRBV19 and TRBJ1-1): DGGITQSPKYLFRKEGQNVTLSCEQNLNHDAMYWYRQDPGQGLRLIYYSQIVNDFQKGDIAEGYSVSREKKESFPLTVTSAQKNPTAFYLCASSIDPTAEAFFGQGTRLTVV.

V and J are TRBV5-1 and TRBJ2-5, with 11 bases identical to TRBD2. J was trimmed by 5 bases and V by 0 bases; bases with no gene match: 6. Germline V lookup: CDR1 SGHRS, CDR2 YFSETQ. There are 16 residues in the CDR3. Here the CDR3 DNA reads TGCGCCAGCAGCTTGGCAAGACTAGCGGGGTCGGAGACCCAGTACTTC. Amino acids: CASSLARLAGSETQYF.

This sequence joins TRBV6-1 and TRBJ1-5; D remains ambiguous. V dropped 2 bases and J dropped 1 base, with 15 bases sitting between them. Per the germline V gene, CDR1 is MNHNS and CDR2 is SASEGT. CDR3 size: 17 residues. The CDR3 protein is CASSEIFTPLSNQPQHF. In nucleotides, the CDR3 is TGTGCCAGCAGTGAAATCTTCACCCCACTGAGCAATCAGCCCCAGCATTTT.

The V gene is TRBV5-6, the J gene TRBJ2-1; D gene unclear. The germline gives CDR1 SGHDT, CDR2 YYEEEE. The CDR3 has 11 amino acids. Trimming removed 5 bases at V and 9 bases at J, with 9 bases between. Written as DNA, the CDR3 is TGTGCCAGCAGTTACGCTGGTGAGCAGTTCTTC. Residues: CASSYAGEQFF.

The CDR3 region is CASSLSQAYEQYF. The DNA of the CDR3 is TGTGCCAGCAGCCTCTCACAGGCCTACGAGCAGTACTTC. The rearrangement joins TRBV7-1 to TRBJ2-7; possible D gene TRBD1, 5 bases. TRBV7-1 is assigned to the ORF class and has an uncertain function. V lost 5 bases and J lost 2, with 10 bases in between. This CDR3 is 13 amino acids long.

This sequence joins TRBV28 and TRBJ2-4, with D possibly matching TRBD1 (5 bases). Deletions cut 2 bases from V and 6 bases from J, with 11 bases between. This CDR3 spans 14 amino acids. Germline CDR1 reads MDHEN; CDR2 reads SYDVKM. CDR3 in DNA: TGTGCCAGCAGTTTAGGCAGGGTCGTAAACATTCAGTACTTC. This translates into CASSLGRVVNIQYF.